A selection of T cell receptor beta chains follows, all from one sample in a study of molecular identifiers for immune sequencing clone quantification. TCRdb reanalysed the PCR reads using MiXCR and keeps one entry per CDR3 protein. The sample yields 550,000 to 750,000 distinct CDR3 sequences, just under 20% seen once. Material: naive CD8+ T cells from blood, with Jurkat cell RNA spiked in. The receptors derive from a human donor in good health. Some libraries in this study had Jurkat cell RNA spiked in. CDR3s leave out the opening cysteine and the closing phenylalanine or tryptophan.

v_gene	j_gene	CDR3aa
TRBV4-2	TRBJ1-1	ASSQEPGGLITEAF
TRBV28	TRBJ2-2	ATDGLDTNTGELF
TRBV7-9	TRBJ2-1	ASQNKHHVGNEQF
TRBV2	TRBJ2-2	AGTRGLAGGPGELF
TRBV27	TRBJ1-2	ASSFQGGPYGYT
TRBV5-1	TRBJ2-7	ASSSPDRGLNEQY
TRBV29-1	TRBJ2-1	SVEDSRGGVYDEQF
TRBV3-1	TRBJ2-1	ASSHVNLNEQF
TRBV4-2	TRBJ2-7	ASSQEGAYEQY
TRBV30	TRBJ1-2	AWSPPNHLDLFT
TRBV6-4	TRBJ1-2	ASSPTPDRFYGYT
TRBV7-8	TRBJ2-2	ASSLRATGELF
TRBV7-6	TRBJ1-5	ASSQEGEQPQH
TRBV2	TRBJ2-3	ASSIGRGGADTQY
TRBV7-3	TRBJ2-3	ASSRLAGGDTQY
TRBV30	TRBJ2-7	ACPGLGPYEQY
TRBV20-1	TRBJ1-1	SARFITGFTEAF
TRBV9	TRBJ2-3	ASSVTGLAGISDTQY
TRBV4-3	TRBJ2-7	ASSQVRQAQVYEQY
TRBV18	TRBJ1-3	ASSSEFSSGLGNTIY
TRBV7-9	TRBJ1-5	ASSPGWESNQPQH
TRBV18	TRBJ2-7	ASSPPWSGEQY
TRBV4-3	TRBJ2-7	ASSQDWASGGVGEQY
TRBV7-9	TRBJ2-7	ASARPGGYEQY
TRBV28	TRBJ2-7	ASSLYGTSFYEQY
TRBV6-2/TRBV6-3	TRBJ1-1	ASAGSRATEAF
TRBV25-1	TRBJ2-4	ASSESAISASGSRNIPY
TRBV29-1	TRBJ2-2	SVGAGQGLTGELF
TRBV20-1	TRBJ2-3	SAQRLIPGIDSTDTQY
TRBV4-3	TRBJ2-7	ASSHSAGDYYEQY
TRBV20-1	TRBJ2-7	SARSTGYEQY
TRBV9	TRBJ1-3	ASSQGETSGNTIY
TRBV29-1	TRBJ1-2	SVEAGQTAYGYT
TRBV20-1	TRBJ1-5	SARDDSGLNQPQH
TRBV7-2	TRBJ1-3	ASSPGNTIY
TRBV29-1	TRBJ1-2	SVEDQVGGIGCT
TRBV5-4	TRBJ2-3	ASSLFRGADTQY
TRBV9	TRBJ2-2	ASSATRLIAGGVTGELF
TRBV12-3/TRBV12-4	TRBJ1-2	ASSLVQGAHFGYT
TRBV20-1	TRBJ2-7	SADNGGTGLSYEQY
TRBV27	TRBJ1-2	ASSPRTGWGGYT
TRBV19	TRBJ2-7	ASSPASPYEQC
TRBV29-1	TRBJ2-5	SVIFETQY
TRBV13	TRBJ2-5	ASSLGLALSQETQY
TRBV6-1	TRBJ1-4	AGRQPGGEKLF
TRBV25-1	TRBJ2-3	ASALSGVRIDTQY
TRBV15	TRBJ2-1	ATSRRTPIVDEQF
TRBV14	TRBJ2-6	ASSHWTVDSGANVLT
TRBV30	TRBJ1-1	AWTLGGRTEAF
TRBV24-1	TRBJ2-1	ATSPGSGRLNEQF
TRBV2	TRBJ1-2	ASSDWDTANYGYT